Shown below are 4 T cell receptor beta chains from a single sample sequenced in a study of cytotoxic CD8 clonotypes in ibrutinib-treated CLL. The protocol was immunoSEQ multiplex PCR, while the TCRdb copy is restricted to in-frame clones and leaves out a portion. Found here are 90,000 to 150,000 clones, about 50% of them singletons; the top ten hold 30% to 45%. This specimen consisted of PBMCs, obtained after 24 months of ibrutinib treatment. The receptors here all came from a human donor with chronic lymphocytic leukemia.

The J gene is TRBJ1-4, the V gene TRBV7-9, with D possibly TRBD1 on 5 matching bases. Germline V lookup: CDR1 SEHNR, CDR2 FQNEAQ (reference sequence). The germline V and J ends were trimmed by 3 bases and 0 bases, with 11 bases remaining between them. The CDR3 has 16 amino acids. CDR3 coding DNA: TGTGCCAGCAGCTTCGGCAGGGATGCAACTAATGAAAAACTGTTTTTT. Encoded protein: CASSFGRDATNEKLFF.

The genes are TRBV18 and TRBJ2-2; 11 bases align to TRBD2. In germline, CDR1 is KGHSH, CDR2 LQKENI. The CDR3 runs 18 residues. The V and J ends lost 3 bases and 2 bases, in that order; junction bases with no gene match: 8. The CDR3 protein is CASSPRPSGGPNTGELFF. CDR3 in DNA: TGTGCCAGCTCACCGAGACCTAGCGGGGGGCCTAACACCGGGGAGCTGTTTTTT.

This clone was detected only a few times. V is TRBV6-1 and J is TRBJ1-6; tentative D call: TRBD1 (6 bases). Germline V gene data show CDR1 as MNHNS and CDR2 as SASEGT. The CDR3 extends over 18 amino acids. Trimming removed 1 base at V and 6 bases at J, with 19 bases between. The CDR3 region has the DNA TGTGCCAGCAGTGAAGTATTACTCAAGAGACAGGTTAATTCACCCCTCCACTTT. This encodes CASSEVLLKRQVNSPLHF.

The V call is TRBV11-3, the J call TRBJ1-2; the D is unclear. Germline V CDR1 and CDR2: SGHNT, YENEEA. V was trimmed by 3 bases and J by 4 bases, leaving 12 bases between them. This CDR3 contains 14 residues. CDR3 coding DNA: TGTGCCAGCAGCTTTCTCGACACCTCCTATGGCTACACCTTC. Its protein product is CASSFLDTSYGYTF. Variable domain in full (rest from reference TRBV11-3 and TRBJ1-2): EAGVVQSPRYKIIEKKQPVAFWCNPISGHNTLYWYLQNLGQGPELLIRYENEEAVDDSQLPKDRFSAERLKGVDSTLKIQPAELGDSAVYLCASSFLDTSYGYTFGSGTRLTVV.